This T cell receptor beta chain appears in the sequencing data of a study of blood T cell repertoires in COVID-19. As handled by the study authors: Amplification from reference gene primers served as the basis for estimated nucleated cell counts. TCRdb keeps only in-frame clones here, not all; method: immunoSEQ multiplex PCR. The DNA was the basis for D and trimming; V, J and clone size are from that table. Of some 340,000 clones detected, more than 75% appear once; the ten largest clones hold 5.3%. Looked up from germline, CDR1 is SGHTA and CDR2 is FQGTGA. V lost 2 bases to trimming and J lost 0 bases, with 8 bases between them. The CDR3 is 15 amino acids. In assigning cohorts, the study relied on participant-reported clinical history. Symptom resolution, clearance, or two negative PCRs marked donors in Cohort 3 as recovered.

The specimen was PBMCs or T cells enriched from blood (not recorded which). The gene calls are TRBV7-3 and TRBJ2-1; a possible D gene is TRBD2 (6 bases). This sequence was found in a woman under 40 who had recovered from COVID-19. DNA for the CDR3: TGTGCCAGCAGCTTAGGGGGGATCTCCTACAATGAGCAGTTCTTC. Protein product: CASSLGGISYNEQFF.